What follows are 21 T cell receptor beta chains derived from one specimen sequenced in a study of kidney transplant recipient with SARS-CoV-2 infection. TCRdb redid the calling of the reads with MiXCR, one entry per CDR3 protein. Here the sample spans approximately 240,000 distinct CDR3 sequences, about 28% being singletons. Sequencing used a blood sample, obtained at baseline and around day 120 from a kidney transplant recipient. All receptors derive from a young adult male patient who had COVID-19 and was a kidney transplant recipient. T cells may partly derive from the graft donor.

Comment on this clonotype: With a much larger clone just one base away, this may be a read error. Without the conserved terminal phenylalanine or tryptophan, this CDR3 likely stems from a read error. The gene calls are TRBV7-2 and TRBJ1-2; TRBD1 might be the D (5 bases). The germline V gene has CDR1 SGHTA and CDR2 FQGNSA. The CDR3 has 14 residues. V was cut by 6 bases and J by 4 bases, with 15 bases left in between. The CDR3 region has the DNA TGTGCCAGCAGGCGCGACAGCTACATCTATGGCTACACCTCC. The encoded protein is CASRRDSYIYGYTS.

This clonotype was observed many times. This chain connects TRBV7-9 to TRBJ1-2; D is unresolved. Germline V gene data show CDR1 as SEHNR and CDR2 as FQNEAQ (reference sequence). The CDR3 is made up of 15 amino acids. The V and J ends lost 0 bases and 1 base respectively, with 9 bases between them. The CDR3 protein is CASSLARSLNYGYTF. In DNA, the CDR3 is TGTGCCAGCAGCTTAGCTAGGAGCCTTAACTATGGCTACACCTTC.

This clonotype has just one count. With a much larger clone just one base away, this may be a read error. The chain joins TRBV20-1 to TRBJ2-1; the match to TRBD2 covers 9 bases. CDR1 and CDR2 (germline): DFQATT, SNEGSKA (reference sequence). The CDR3 consists of 16 residues. CDR3 in amino acids: CGAYPPVLAGRGEQFF. CDR3 coding DNA: TGCGGTGCATATCCCCCGGTGCTAGCGGGAAGGGGTGAGCAGTTCTTC.

This clonotype was observed at least ten times. The chain joins TRBV2 to TRBJ1-5, with a weak D call TRBD1 (6 bases). The CDR3 runs to 14 residues. Germline values: CDR1 SNHLY, CDR2 FYNNEI. With 6 bases removed from V and 5 bases from J, the gap between germline ends came to 14 bases. Here the CDR3 reads CASRGAGRDQPQHF. The DNA of the CDR3 is TGTGCCAGCAGGGGGGCAGGGCGGGATCAGCCCCAGCATTTT.

The chain uses TRBV3-1 and TRBJ2-3; D is unresolved. CDR3 size: 17 residues. Trimming shortened V by 5 bases and J by 5 bases, and 23 bases separated the two germline ends. Germline-derived CDR1 and CDR2 are LGHDT and YNNKEL (reference sequence). The CDR3 DNA sequence: TGTGCCAGCAGCGTCAATGCCCCATTTGTCATGCAAGATACGCAGTATTTT. Translated, it gives CASSVNAPFVMQDTQYF.

The table lists this clonotype with a few counts. The CDR3 loop is CASDFVSVRKTYGYTF. In DNA form, the CDR3 reads TGCGCCAGCGACTTCGTATCGGTTCGAAAGACCTATGGCTACACCTTC. The V gene is TRBV5-1, the J gene TRBJ1-2; no definite D call. V was shortened by 7 bases and J by 4 bases, with 23 bases between the two germline ends. CDR1 and CDR2 from the germline V gene are SGHRS and YFSETQ. This CDR3 spans 16 amino acids.

As regards this clonotype: A read error may be the cause here, since a much bigger clone is one base away. This sequence joins TRBV5-4 and TRBJ1-6, with a tentative D call TRBD1 (6 bases). In germline, CDR1 is SGHNT, CDR2 YYREEE (reference sequence). CDR3 length: 13 amino acids. CDR3 region: CASSSGHLSPPHF. The CDR3 DNA reads as TGTGCCAGCAGCTCGGGACACCTTTCACCCCCCCACTTT.

This clonotype was recorded many times. The chain combines TRBV7-2 with TRBJ2-3; the match to TRBD2 covers 10 bases. The germline V gene has CDR1 SGHTA and CDR2 FQGNSA. The V segment lost 6 bases and the J segment 1 base; nucleotides outside the gene matches: 10. The CDR3 contains 17 residues. Here the CDR3 reads CASSFRSGRAGTDTQYF. The CDR3 coding sequence is TGTGCCAGCAGTTTCAGAAGCGGGAGGGCCGGCACAGATACGCAGTATTTT.

This clonotype showed up just a few times. The chain is built from TRBV2 and TRBJ2-7; 9 bases are shared with TRBD2. The V gene's germline CDR1 is SNHLY and CDR2 FYNNEI. V trimming: 8 bases; J trimming: 7 bases; junction bases outside the gene matches: 9. The CDR3 runs 13 residues. CDR3 residues: CASRGGGGGEQYF. The CDR3 DNA sequence: TGTGCCAGCCGCGGGGGGGGGGGAGGAGAGCAGTACTTC.

This clonotype has only one observation. This may be a read error, as it is one base from a much larger clone. The rearrangement links TRBV5-1 to TRBJ2-5, with D perhaps TRBD1 or TRBD2 (6 bases each). V lost 4 bases and J lost 4, with 17 bases in between. This CDR3 spans 15 amino acids. Germline CDR1 is SGHRS and CDR2 is YFSETQ. CDR3: CASSPPGGGIETQYF. CDR3 DNA sequence: TGCGCCAGCAGCCCCCCTGGAGGGGGAATAGAGACCCAGTACTTC.

Of note for this clonotype: A much larger clone differs from this one at a single base, so this may be a read error. The genes are TRBV27 and TRBJ2-7; 10 bases map to TRBD1. The CDR3 totals 17 residues. CDR1 and CDR2 (germline): MNHEY, SMNVEV (reference sequence). CDR3 DNA sequence: TGTGCCAACAGTATGGACAGGGGGTTGGGCCCCTGGGGTCGGCAGTACTTC. It is translated as CANSMDRGLGPWGRQYF.

This clonotype came up many times. The chain employs TRBV4-1 and TRBJ2-7, with 13 bases fitting TRBD2. The V gene's germline CDR1 is MGHRA and CDR2 YSYEKL. With 2 bases clipped from V and 4 bases from J, the junction kept 5 bases outside the gene matches. This CDR3 is built from 16 residues. CDR3 sequence: CASSQRTSGRRYEQYF. CDR3 DNA: TGCGCCAGCAGCCAAAGGACTAGCGGGAGAAGGTACGAGCAGTACTTC.

Regarding this clonotype: This sequence may be a read error, since a much larger clone differs from it by one base. J is TRBJ1-3 and V is TRBV10-3; weak D call: TRBD1 (6 bases). CDR3 length: 16 residues. Germline CDR1 is ENHRY and CDR2 is SYGVKD. The CDR3 here is CATSEYRTDYGNTIYF. DNA for the CDR3: TGTGCCACCAGTGAGTATCGGACAGACTATGGAAACACCATATATTTT.

This clonotype was recorded at least ten times. This chain joins TRBV6-4 and TRBJ2-7, with TRBD2 matching over 12 bases. The CDR3 extends over 15 amino acids. Germline lookup yields CDR1 MRHNA and CDR2 SNTAGT. The J segment lost 2 bases and the V segment lost 3 bases, leaving 2 bases of the junction unmatched. CDR3 sequence (DNA): TGTGCCAGCAGTGAGGCTAGCGGGAGGGCCTACGAGCAGTACTTC. Its protein is CASSEASGRAYEQYF.

A word on this clonotype: Being one base from a much bigger clone, this may be a read error. The CDR3 loop reads CASSEQMSTEAFF. CDR3 in DNA: TGTGCCAGCAGTGAACAGATGAGCACTGAAGCTTTCTTT. The J gene is TRBJ1-1, the V gene TRBV6-1; D is unclear. CDR1 is MNHNS, CDR2 SASEGT, per germline. This CDR3 spans 13 amino acids. V was cut by 2 bases and J by 4 bases, with 8 bases left in between.

For this clonotype: A much larger clone differs from this one at a single base, so this may be a read error. The chain links TRBV6-5 to TRBJ2-1; 10 bases line up with TRBD2. CDR1 MNHEY and CDR2 SVGAGI come from the germline V gene. This CDR3 region has 16 residues. With 4 bases clipped from V and 4 bases from J, the junction kept 7 bases outside the gene matches. CDR3 DNA: TGTGCCAGCAGTTCGGTAGCGGGAGGTCGTTACAATGAGCAGTTCTTC. It specifies CASSSVAGGRYNEQFF.

Concerning this clonotype: A read error is possible here, since a much larger clone lies one base away. This chain links TRBV7-9 with TRBJ2-3; 7 bases are a match to TRBD2. The CDR3 runs to 13 residues. Unmatched junction bases numbered 5, after V lost 6 bases and J lost 5 bases. The germline V gene has CDR1 SEHNR and CDR2 FQNEAQ (reference sequence). In DNA form, the CDR3 reads TGTGCCAGCAGACCTCTAGCGGTAGATACGCAGTATTTT. Translated: CASRPLAVDTQYF.

This clonotype has a count of ten or more. The chain uses TRBV11-3 and TRBJ2-7; 10 bases are a match to TRBD2. CDR3 length: 16 amino acids. Unmatched junction bases numbered 5, after V lost 1 base and J lost 2 bases. In germline, CDR1 is SGHNT, CDR2 YENEEA. CDR3: CASSLGGLADTYEQYF. CDR3 nucleotide sequence: TGTGCCAGCAGCTTAGGTGGACTAGCGGATACCTACGAGCAGTACTTC.

This clonotype was seen at least ten times. V and J are TRBV15 and TRBJ2-7, with 7 nucleotides matching TRBD2. Germline V gene lookup returns CDR1 LNHNV and CDR2 YYDKDF (reference sequence). The trim removed 1 base at V and 6 bases at J, leaving 9 bases unmatched. The CDR3 covers 15 residues. The DNA for the CDR3 is TGTGCCACCAGCAGAGCTGGGGGGGAGGGTATCGAGCAGTACTTC. Amino acid sequence: CATSRAGGEGIEQYF.

The sample holds a few counts of this clonotype. Since a much larger clone is just one base distant, this may be a read error. The gene calls are TRBV10-2 and TRBJ1-2; D ambiguous. Germline values: CDR1 WSHSY, CDR2 SAAADI. CDR3 length equals 17 residues. CDR3 nucleotides: TGCGCCAACAGTTATTGCGTCACTTCTAGAAAGACCTATGGCTACACCTTC. It codes for CANSYCVTSRKTYGYTF.

This clonotype was counted ten times or more. This chain connects TRBV12-3 or TRBV12-4 to TRBJ2-7; D perhaps matches TRBD2 (5 bases). Trimming removed 3 bases at V and 2 bases at J, with 11 bases between. This CDR3 contains 14 residues. The CDR3 sequence: CASSFIGETYEQYF. For the CDR3, the DNA is TGTGCCAGCAGTTTTATCGGGGAAACCTACGAGCAGTACTTC.